The rows below give T cell receptor beta chains drawn from one sample of a study of identical twins. TCRdb re-called the 5' RACE reads through MiXCR, storing one row per CDR3 protein. The sample lists approximately 1.8 million distinct CDR3 sequences; 25% to 35% were seen once. The source material was cord blood. The receptors here all came from a newborn girl in good health. Each CDR3 is given with its conserved first and last residue. The order of the fields is V gene, clone size, J gene, D gene, CDR3 protein, CDR3 DNA. The D gene is left open where the match is weak. Not every row has a clone size; where given, it reads once, few, many or a size class.

TRBV19	few	TRBJ2-1	TRBD2	CASSLGGTSGRTNEQFF	TGTGCCAGTAGTCTAGGGGGGACTAGCGGGAGGACGAATGAGCAGTTCTTC
TRBV18	NA	TRBJ1-5	TRBD1	CASSLQTGQQPQHF	TGTGCCAGCTCACTACAGACAGGGCAACAGCCCCAGCATTTT
TRBV11-2	few	TRBJ1-1	NA	CASSPITGNGTEAFF	TGTGCCAGCAGCCCTATAACAGGGAATGGCACTGAAGCTTTCTTT
TRBV7-6	NA	TRBJ2-1	TRBD1	CASSQGQGPNEQFF	TGTGCCAGCAGCCAAGGACAGGGCCCCAATGAGCAGTTCTTC
TRBV10-2	few	TRBJ2-5	NA	CAAYKEYF	TGCGCCGCCTATAAGGAGTACTTC
TRBV9	NA	TRBJ2-2	TRBD2	CASSGASGNTGELFF	TGTGCCAGCAGCGGAGCTAGCGGGAACACCGGGGAGCTGTTTTTT
TRBV3-1	few	TRBJ2-1	NA	CAGSVGTLLSEQFF	TGTGCCGGCAGCGTAGGGACTCTCTTGAGTGAGCAGTTCTTC
TRBV30	NA	TRBJ2-5	NA	CAWSAGLQETQYF	TGTGCCTGGAGTGCGGGACTTCAAGAGACCCAGTACTTC
TRBV3-1	few	TRBJ2-1	NA	CASSQDFTKIVLFF	TGTGCCAGCAGCCAAGATTTTACTAAAATAGTGTTGTTCTTC
TRBV20-1	NA	TRBJ2-1	TRBD2	CSASGGEGWNEQFF	TGCAGTGCTAGTGGGGGGGAAGGATGGAATGAGCAGTTCTTC
TRBV29-1	many	TRBJ1-2	TRBD1	CSVRTGERYGYTF	TGCAGCGTTAGGACAGGGGAGAGATATGGCTACACCTTC
TRBV12-3/TRBV12-4	NA	TRBJ1-5	TRBD1	CASSPGQGAQHF	TGTGCCAGCAGTCCAGGACAGGGAGCCCAGCATTTT
TRBV4-1	NA	TRBJ2-2	NA	CASSQRLVPGELFF	TGCGCCAGCAGCCAAAGACTAGTCCCCGGGGAGCTGTTTTTT
TRBV27	NA	TRBJ2-5	NA	CASSSDTHEQYF	TGTGCCAGCAGTTCTGACACCCATGAGCAGTACTTC
TRBV20-1	NA	TRBJ2-5	NA	CSAARGRETQYF	TGCAGTGCAGCCAGGGGAAGAGAGACCCAGTACTTC
TRBV28	NA	TRBJ2-2	TRBD2	CASSLWTSGTIGELFF	TGTGCCAGCAGTTTATGGACTAGCGGGACGATCGGGGAGCTGTTTTTT
TRBV25-1	NA	TRBJ1-2	NA	CASSDVRAENYGYTF	TGTGCCAGCAGTGACGTCAGGGCCGAGAACTATGGCTACACCTTC
TRBV12-3/TRBV12-4	NA	TRBJ2-5	TRBD1	CASSFNHRGPQETQYF	TGTGCCAGCAGTTTTAACCACAGGGGTCCCCAAGAGACCCAGTACTTC
TRBV10-3	many	TRBJ2-7	NA	CAIRDSSYEQYF	TGTGCCATCAGGGACAGCTCCTACGAGCAGTACTTC
TRBV20-1	few	TRBJ1-1	TRBD1	CSALDRGTMNTEAFF	TGCAGTGCTCTGGACAGGGGTACCATGAACACTGAAGCTTTCTTT
TRBV14	NA	TRBJ2-2	NA	CASSPKFYRDTGELFF	TGTGCCAGCAGCCCAAAATTCTACAGGGACACCGGGGAGCTGTTTTTT
TRBV25-1	NA	TRBJ2-7	NA	CASSELGRDEQYF	TGTGCCAGCAGTGAATTAGGCAGGGACGAGCAGTACTTC
TRBV6-1	NA	TRBJ2-5	NA	CASRDGVRSLTQYF	TGTGCCAGCAGAGATGGTGTCCGGAGCTTAACCCAGTACTTC
TRBV27	NA	TRBJ2-7	TRBD1	CASSTGTGTFSYEQYF	TGTGCCAGCAGCACCGGGACAGGGACCTTCTCCTACGAGCAGTACTTC
TRBV7-9	few	TRBJ2-4	NA	CASSLDLREGAKNIQYF	TGTGCCAGCAGCTTAGACCTCCGAGAAGGGGCCAAAAACATTCAGTACTTC
TRBV27	NA	TRBJ2-2	NA	CASSLDSGLLTGELFF	TGTGCCAGCAGTTTAGATTCCGGCCTTCTCACCGGGGAGCTGTTTTTT
TRBV28	many	TRBJ2-5	TRBD1	CASSFGTEQETQYF	TGTGCCAGCAGTTTCGGGACAGAACAAGAGACCCAGTACTTC
TRBV29-1	NA	TRBJ1-2	NA	CSVQANYGYTF	TGCAGCGTCCAGGCTAACTATGGCTACACCTTC
TRBV7-2	NA	TRBJ2-2	TRBD2	CASSRLAVRIGELFF	TGTGCCAGCAGCCGACTAGCGGTTCGAATCGGGGAGCTGTTTTTT
TRBV3-1	few	TRBJ2-5	NA	CASSHLAEQYF	TGTGCCAGCAGCCACTTGGCAGAGCAGTACTTC
TRBV20-1	many	TRBJ2-7	NA	CSARDQGRSYEQYF	TGCAGTGCTAGAGATCAGGGACGCTCCTACGAGCAGTACTTC
TRBV5-5	NA	TRBJ2-7	TRBD1	CASSSSGTGRFYEQYF	TGTGCCAGCAGCTCCTCCGGGACAGGGAGATTCTACGAGCAGTACTTC
TRBV20-1	NA	TRBJ2-3	TRBD2	CSAKRGQGDTQYF	TGCAGTGCTAAGCGGGGGCAGGGGGATACGCAGTATTTT
TRBV5-1	NA	TRBJ2-2	TRBD1	CASSLMQGARTGELFF	TGCGCCAGCAGCTTGATGCAGGGGGCGCGTACCGGGGAGCTGTTTTTT
TRBV20-1	few	TRBJ2-7	NA	CSALGSYEQYF	TGCAGTGCCTTGGGCTCCTACGAGCAGTACTTC
TRBV5-1	NA	TRBJ2-5	NA	CASSLLPVRETQYF	TGCGCCAGCAGCTTGTTGCCCGTCAGGGAGACCCAGTACTTC
TRBV7-8	NA	TRBJ2-3	TRBD1	CASSEYRGKGTQYF	TGTGCCAGCAGCGAGTACAGGGGAAAGGGGACGCAGTATTTT
TRBV12-3/TRBV12-4	few	TRBJ2-7	NA	CASSFGSGGAYEQYF	TGTGCCAGCAGTTTCGGGTCAGGGGGGGCCTACGAGCAGTACTTC
TRBV6-5	once	TRBJ1-2	NA	CVSMGQVRSYGYTF	TGTGTCAGCATGGGTCAGGTCAGGTCATATGGCTACACCTTC
TRBV7-9	few	TRBJ1-1	NA	CASSSLLGMNTEAFF	TGTGCCAGCAGCTCGTTATTGGGAATGAACACTGAAGCTTTCTTT
TRBV7-6	few	TRBJ2-5	TRBD2	CASSRKTGGHQETQYF	TGTGCCAGCAGCCGAAAAACGGGGGGACACCAAGAGACCCAGTACTTC
TRBV5-1	few	TRBJ2-3	TRBD2	CASSLVPILAGGSSSTDTQYF	TGCGCCAGCAGCTTGGTCCCTATACTAGCGGGGGGATCATCTAGCACAGATACGCAGTATTTT
TRBV6-5	few	TRBJ1-2	TRBD1	CASSYRVSVSGGNYGYTF	TGTGCCAGCAGTTATAGGGTTTCGGTATCAGGGGGAAACTATGGCTACACCTTC
TRBV7-6	few	TRBJ2-3	TRBD2	CASSLYRPSGGPSTDTQYF	TGTGCCAGCAGCTTATATCGCCCTAGCGGGGGCCCTAGCACAGATACGCAGTATTTT
TRBV15	once	TRBJ2-1	TRBD2	CATSRALSGMGYNEQFF	TGTGCCACCAGCAGGGCCCTAAGCGGGATGGGATACAATGAGCAGTTCTTC
TRBV5-1	NA	TRBJ2-3	TRBD2	CASGLGASGIDTQYF	TGCGCCAGCGGGCTTGGCGCTAGCGGGATTGATACGCAGTATTTT
TRBV20-1	NA	TRBJ2-7	TRBD1	CSVSGQGHNEQYF	TGCAGTGTCTCGGGACAGGGGCACAATGAGCAGTACTTC
TRBV5-6	NA	TRBJ2-5	NA	CASSLLTRGSGGQYF	TGTGCCAGCAGCCTCTTGACTAGGGGTAGTGGAGGGCAGTACTTC
TRBV2	few	TRBJ1-4	TRBD1	CASSEAGQAQKLFF	TGTGCCAGCAGTGAAGCCGGACAGGCCCAAAAACTGTTTTTT
TRBV28	NA	TRBJ2-1	NA	CAGSFLGAYNEQFF	TGTGCCGGCAGTTTTTTGGGCGCCTACAATGAGCAGTTCTTC
TRBV19	NA	TRBJ2-3	TRBD2	CASSILLAADTQYF	TGTGCCAGTAGTATTCTCCTAGCGGCAGATACGCAGTATTTT
TRBV5-1	few	TRBJ2-1	NA	CASSWDSPSYNEQFF	TGCGCCAGCAGCTGGGACTCCCCCTCCTACAATGAGCAGTTCTTC
TRBV27	few	TRBJ1-1	NA	CASSFRAGTEAFF	TGTGCCAGCAGTTTTCGGGCAGGCACTGAAGCTTTCTTT
TRBV10-3	many	TRBJ2-3	TRBD2	CAISEGLAVADTQYF	TGTGCCATCAGCGAGGGACTAGCAGTTGCAGATACGCAGTATTTT
TRBV2	few	TRBJ1-2	TRBD1	CASTGGGGYTF	TGTGCCAGCACAGGGGGCGGTGGCTACACCTTC
TRBV20-1	NA	TRBJ2-5	NA	CSASHGSLETQYF	TGCAGTGCTAGTCACGGGAGTTTGGAGACCCAGTACTTC
TRBV20-1	NA	TRBJ1-6	NA	CSAAVRGSYNSPLHF	TGCAGTGCTGCGGTCAGGGGATCCTATAATTCACCCCTCCACTTT
TRBV13	NA	TRBJ2-3	NA	CASSLNTAGHRTDTQYF	TGTGCCAGCAGCTTAAACACCGCGGGGCACCGCACAGATACGCAGTATTTT
TRBV11-2	NA	TRBJ2-3	NA	CASSFRLGLEPDTQYF	TGTGCCAGCAGCTTCCGACTAGGGTTGGAGCCAGATACGCAGTATTTT
TRBV29-1	NA	TRBJ1-1	NA	CSVESTLNTEAFF	TGCAGCGTTGAATCCACTCTGAACACTGAAGCTTTCTTT